This T cell receptor beta chain was identified during a study of blood T cell repertoires in COVID-19. For the study at large: Sites across the United States, Italy and Spain contributed samples from acute and convalescent COVID-19. From T cells, B-cell-depleted T cells, or PBMCs came the material, which was cDNA or gDNA.

Original data processing: Reference gene primer amplification gave estimated nucleated cell counts. Clones were sequenced by immunoSEQ multiplex PCR, and TCRdb holds only the in-frame ones, with some missing. V and J calls and clone size are those listed in that table; D and trimming were worked out from the DNA. Of some 150,000 clones in the sample, 75% to 90% are singletons; the top ten hold over 12%. The CDR3 spans 14 residues. Germline V gene data show CDR1 as SGHRS and CDR2 as YFSETQ. Trimming took off 4 bases at V and 5 bases at J, with 15 bases between the two ends. The sequenced sample was peripheral blood. This chain links TRBV5-1 with TRBJ2-5, with D possibly matching TRBD2 (6 bases). The sequence came from a woman between 40 and 50 years old with acute or convalescent COVID-19. The CDR3 DNA reads TGCGCCAGCAGCCGTGATGCCCGGGGGGAGACCCAGTACTTC. This translates into CASSRDARGETQYF.